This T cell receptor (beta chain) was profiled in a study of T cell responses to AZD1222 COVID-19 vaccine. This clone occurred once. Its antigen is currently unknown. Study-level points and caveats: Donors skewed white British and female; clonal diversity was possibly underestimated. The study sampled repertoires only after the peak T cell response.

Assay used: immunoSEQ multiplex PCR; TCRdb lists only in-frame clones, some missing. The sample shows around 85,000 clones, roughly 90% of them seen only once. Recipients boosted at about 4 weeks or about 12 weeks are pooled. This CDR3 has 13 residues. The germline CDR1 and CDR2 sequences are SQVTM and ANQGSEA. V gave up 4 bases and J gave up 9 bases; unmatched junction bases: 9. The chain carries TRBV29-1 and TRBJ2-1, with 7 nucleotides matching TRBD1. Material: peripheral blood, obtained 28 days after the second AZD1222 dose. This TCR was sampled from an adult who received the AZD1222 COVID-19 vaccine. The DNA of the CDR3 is TGCAGCGTTGGGGACAGCTCCAAGGGTGAGCAGTTCTTC. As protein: CSVGDSSKGEQFF.